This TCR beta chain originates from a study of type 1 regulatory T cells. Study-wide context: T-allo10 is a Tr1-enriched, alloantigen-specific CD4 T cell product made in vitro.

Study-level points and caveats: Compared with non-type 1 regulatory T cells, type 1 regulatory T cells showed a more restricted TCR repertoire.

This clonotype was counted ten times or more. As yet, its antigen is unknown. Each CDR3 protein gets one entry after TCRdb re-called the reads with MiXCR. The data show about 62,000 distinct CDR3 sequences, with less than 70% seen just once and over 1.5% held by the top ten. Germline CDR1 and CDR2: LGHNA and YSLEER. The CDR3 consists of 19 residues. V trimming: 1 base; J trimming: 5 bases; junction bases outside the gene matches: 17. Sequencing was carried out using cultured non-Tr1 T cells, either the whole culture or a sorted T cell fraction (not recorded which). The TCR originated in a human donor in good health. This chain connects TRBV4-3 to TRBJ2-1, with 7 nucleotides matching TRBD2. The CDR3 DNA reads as TGCGCCAGCAGCCAAGGGGTACAATGGCGGGAGATTCCCAACAATGAGCAGTTCTTC. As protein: CASSQGVQWREIPNNEQFF.